This T cell receptor beta chain emerged from a study of blood T cell repertoires in COVID-19. The study drew participants aged about 18 to 95 years from some 24 US areas. Participant-reported clinical history was the basis for cohort assignment. As handled by the study authors: How many nucleated cells were present was estimated from reference gene primer amplification. Measured with immunoSEQ multiplex PCR; TCRdb has only the in-frame clones, and not every one. The V and J calls and clone size are taken from that table; D and trimming were inferred from the DNA. There are a few hundred thousand clones in the sample; roughly 85% occur only once, and roughly 4% lies in the top ten. The CDR3 sequence is 11 residues long. V lost 8 bases and J 6 bases, leaving 7 bases between the germline ends. Germline CDR1 is SNHLY and CDR2 is FYNNEI.

The sequence was obtained from a woman aged 40 to 49 with acute COVID-19. The chain is built from TRBV2 and TRBJ1-4; no clear D. Input material: PBMCs or T cells enriched from blood (not recorded which). CDR3 nucleotides: TGTGCCAGCGCTACTTATGAAAAACTGTTTTTT. Translating gives CASATYEKLFF.